This TCR beta chain was captured by sequencing in a study of identical twins. Whole-study findings and limits: Memory repertoires showed no such pattern, whereas abundant cord blood beta clonotypes carried fewer insertions.

Trimming left V 0 bases short and J 7 bases short, with 14 bases between. The CDR3 has 14 residues. Looked up from germline, CDR1 is SGHRS and CDR2 is YFSETQ. Healthy Caucasians supplied all donations. Details on this clonotype: Its antigen is unidentified.

Each cDNA held unique molecular identifiers, and template switching gave it a universal primer site. TCRdb recomputed calls from the 5' RACE reads with MiXCR, one row per CDR3 protein. There are 350,000 or so distinct CDR3 sequences in the sample; more than 9% occur only once, and roughly 7.8% lies in the top ten. These sequences were also reported in another study, on yellow fever vaccine responses in identical twins.

The chain employs TRBV5-1 and TRBJ2-7; weak D call: TRBD2 (6 bases). This receptor was obtained from a woman younger than 35 in good health. The sample taken for sequencing was CD8+ T cells sorted from blood. The CDR3 reads CASSLAGGAEEQYV. Written as DNA, the CDR3 is TGCGCCAGCAGCTTGGCCGGCGGGGCGGAGGAGCAGTACGTC.